The rows below give T cell receptor beta chains drawn from one sample of a study of cytomegalovirus exposure and HLA in healthy donors. Clones were read by immunoSEQ multiplex PCR, and TCRdb kept only the in-frame ones, dropping some. The sample carries some 130,000 clones, around 80% recorded once. Sequencing input: PBMCs. The source is a man aged 25-40 years in good health. CDR3s include the opening cysteine and the closing phenylalanine or tryptophan. A D gene is named only where the DNA matches it firmly. A clone size is listed for some rows: how often the clone was seen (once, few, many), or a class if it is expanded.

CDR3 length | J gene | clone size | D gene | V gene | CDR3 protein | CDR3 DNA
12 | TRBJ1-2 | few | NA | TRBV6-5 | CASSSQANGYTF | TGTGCCAGCAGTTCCCAGGCGAATGGCTACACCTTC
17 | TRBJ2-1 | NA | TRBD2 | TRBV4-3 | CASSQAFGTSSYNEQFF | TGCGCCAGCAGCCAGGCTTTCGGGACTAGCTCCTACAATGAGCAGTTCTTC
15 | TRBJ2-7 | NA | NA | TRBV5-6 | CASSFWGTNSYEQYF | TGTGCCAGCAGCTTTTGGGGCACGAACTCCTACGAGCAGTACTTC
15 | TRBJ2-3 | few | NA | TRBV28 | CASSLSLLSTDTQYF | TGTGCCAGCAGTTTATCCCTCTTGTCCACAGATACGCAGTATTTT
16 | TRBJ2-7 | NA | TRBD1 | TRBV27 | CASSVTRTGLPFEQYF | TGTGCCAGCAGTGTGACCCGGACAGGGCTTCCCTTCGAGCAGTACTTC
16 | TRBJ2-3 | NA | TRBD2 | TRBV28 | CASSTTLAGAVDTQYF | TGTGCCAGCAGTACGACTCTAGCGGGAGCGGTAGATACGCAGTATTTT
11 | TRBJ2-7 | NA | NA | TRBV4-1 | CASSNRDEQYF | TGCGCCAGCAGCAACAGGGACGAGCAGTACTTC
15 | TRBJ1-5 | NA | TRBD1 | TRBV6-5 | CASSGGQGENQPQHF | TGTGCCAGCAGTGGGGGACAGGGGGAGAATCAGCCCCAGCATTTT
15 | TRBJ2-1 | once | TRBD1 | TRBV5-1 | CASSLQGDSYNEQFF | TGCGCCAGCAGCTTACAGGGGGACTCCTACAATGAGCAGTTCTTC
16 | TRBJ1-2 | NA | TRBD1 | TRBV6-1 | CASSAGDRGRRGGYTF | TGTGCCAGCAGTGCAGGCGACAGGGGGCGCCGAGGGGGCTACACCTTC
14 | TRBJ2-2 | NA | TRBD2 | TRBV5-4 | CASSRRGANGELFF | TGTGCCAGCAGCCGGCGGGGGGCAAACGGGGAGCTGTTTTTT
15 | TRBJ2-7 | NA | TRBD2 | TRBV11-3 | CASSHRLATAYEQYF | TGTGCCAGCAGCCACCGACTAGCGACGGCCTACGAGCAGTACTTC
16 | TRBJ2-5 | NA | TRBD2 | TRBV7-7 | CASSPPGLEDQETQYF | TGTGCCAGCAGCCCCCCGGGACTAGAGGATCAAGAGACCCAGTACTTC
14 | TRBJ1-2 | NA | NA | TRBV19 | CASTKGQANYGYTF | TGTGCCAGTACCAAGGGACAAGCTAACTATGGCTACACCTTC
13 | TRBJ2-1 | NA | NA | TRBV27 | CASSLSDGGPLFF | TGTGCCAGCAGTTTATCGGACGGGGGACCGCTGTTCTTC
17 | TRBJ2-1 | NA | NA | TRBV14 | CASSQGLVGASYNEQFF | TGTGCCAGCAGCCAAGGGTTGGTGGGGGCCTCCTACAATGAGCAGTTCTTC
13 | TRBJ1-1 | NA | NA | TRBV27 | CASSLGPEAEAFF | TGTGCCAGCAGTCTAGGTCCGGAGGCTGAAGCTTTCTTT
13 | TRBJ2-4 | NA | NA | TRBV29-1 | CSVEAGAKNIQYF | TGCAGCGTTGAAGCGGGGGCCAAAAACATTCAGTACTTC
14 | TRBJ1-2 | NA | TRBD1 | TRBV19 | CASSRGTVSMGYTF | TGTGCCAGTAGTCGCGGGACAGTATCTATGGGCTACACCTTC
16 | TRBJ1-2 | NA | TRBD1 | TRBV6-5 | CASSYGGGTGVHGYTF | TGTGCCAGCAGTTACGGAGGCGGGACAGGGGTTCATGGCTACACCTTC
14 | TRBJ1-5 | NA | NA | TRBV21-1 | CASSKALGQGPQHF | TGTGCCAGCAGCAAAGCGCTCGGGCAGGGGCCACAGCATTTT
13 | TRBJ2-7 | NA | TRBD2 | TRBV7-2 | CASTPRAGGEQYF | TGTGCCAGCACCCCGCGGGCGGGAGGGGAACAGTACTTC
14 | TRBJ2-7 | few | NA | TRBV10-3 | CAISEWASSYEQYF | TGTGCCATCAGTGAGTGGGCCAGCTCCTACGAGCAGTACTTC
15 | TRBJ2-2 | NA | TRBD1 | TRBV5-1 | CASSPWDRNTGELFF | TGCGCCAGCAGCCCCTGGGACAGGAACACCGGGGAGCTGTTTTTT
14 | TRBJ2-7 | few | TRBD1 | TRBV29-1 | CSVVETGGGYEQYF | TGCAGCGTTGTGGAAACAGGGGGAGGCTACGAGCAGTACTTC
13 | TRBJ2-5 | NA | NA | TRBV7-2 | CASSLVGAETQYF | TGTGCCAGCAGCTTAGTGGGGGCCGAGACCCAGTACTTC
18 | TRBJ2-5 | NA | TRBD2 | TRBV7-2 | CASSQRTSGSGDQETQYF | TGTGCCAGCAGCCAGAGGACTAGCGGGAGCGGGGACCAAGAGACCCAGTACTTC
14 | TRBJ1-2 | NA | TRBD1 | TRBV28 | CASSWTGITYGYTF | TGTGCCAGCAGTTGGACAGGTATAACTTATGGCTACACCTTC
18 | TRBJ2-7 | once | NA | TRBV4-2 | CASSQESADPGFVYEQYF | TGTGCCAGCAGCCAAGAAAGTGCAGACCCAGGGTTCGTCTACGAGCAGTACTTC
14 | TRBJ2-5 | NA | NA | TRBV19 | CASSIWSGQETQYF | TGTGCCAGTAGTATATGGTCAGGGCAAGAGACCCAGTACTTC
11 | TRBJ2-1 | few | NA | TRBV29-1 | CSVGGYNEQFF | TGCAGCGTTGGCGGGTACAATGAGCAGTTCTTC
15 | TRBJ2-1 | NA | TRBD1 | TRBV7-3 | CASSRTRGQYNEQFF | TGTGCCAGCAGCCGTACCAGGGGACAGTACAATGAGCAGTTCTTC
12 | TRBJ1-1 | NA | NA | TRBV30 | CAWSSRRAEAFF | TGTGCCTGGAGTTCCCGCCGCGCTGAAGCTTTCTTT
12 | TRBJ1-1 | NA | NA | TRBV30 | CAWGGLRTEAFF | TGTGCCTGGGGAGGGTTGAGGACTGAAGCTTTCTTT
16 | TRBJ1-5 | NA | TRBD1 | TRBV19 | CASSVPRTGNNQPQHF | TGTGCCAGTAGTGTCCCGAGGACAGGGAATAATCAGCCCCAGCATTTT
14 | TRBJ2-5 | few | TRBD2 | TRBV19 | CASSLDGGWETQYF | TGTGCCAGTAGCCTGGACGGGGGGTGGGAGACCCAGTACTTC
13 | TRBJ1-4 | NA | NA | TRBV18 | CASSPGQNEKLFF | TGTGCCAGCTCACCAGGGCAAAATGAAAAACTGTTTTTT
15 | TRBJ2-3 | once | TRBD2 | TRBV7-9 | CASSGTSGVGATQYF | TGTGCCAGCAGCGGAACTAGCGGAGTGGGGGCTACGCAGTATTTT
14 | TRBJ1-2 | once | TRBD1 | TRBV27 | CASSSPGTEGGYTF | TGTGCCAGCAGTTCGCCCGGGACAGAGGGGGGCTACACCTTC